This T cell receptor beta chain originates from a study of human CD8 memory T cell subsets (dated by TCRdb to about 2020). About the investigation overall: To assess how stem-like (TSTEM), progenitor exhausted-like (TPEX) and effector memory CD8+ T cell subsets are clonally related, the TCRbeta repertoires of these three subsets were compared. TCRbeta repertoires were obtained from six donors, each contributing TSTEM, TPEX and effector memory subsets. The study at large found these results: Similarly high normalized Shannon-Wiener diversity was shown by TSTEM and TPEX subsets, whereas comparatively lower diversity was seen in effector memory subsets. Both stem-like subsets shared clonotypes with effector memory cells, but TSTEM and TPEX repertoires overlapped minimally, suggesting distinct antigen spectra. Sequencing was limited to TCRbeta chains, and the repertoire comparisons were based on roughly 6 donors analyzed with paired t-tests and Bonferroni correction. Based on Chao1 estimates, TSTEM subsets appeared to have greater repertoire diversity than TPEX subsets, which could potentially reflect a broader range of specificities.

Density gradient separation was used to isolate peripheral blood mononuclear cells from buffy coats of healthy donors. In the study, total CD8+ T cells were enriched by negative magnetic separation with EasySep or MojoSort CD8+ T cell isolation kits. For each subset, total RNA was extracted using an RNeasy Mini Kit from duplicate vials of roughly 150,000 sorted CD8+ T cells. The PBMCs were used fresh or after being cryopreserved in fetal bovine serum with about 10% DMSO. Fluorescence-activated cell sorting on a FACSAria III was used to sort CD8+ T cell subsets to purity. A Human TCR Profiling Kit was used to prepare UMI-labeled 5' RACE TCRbeta libraries. Every TCRbeta library was prepared in parallel, with the same number of PCR cycles used for all of the libraries. As for the authors' bioinformatics: Each TCRbeta library contained between about 2,900 and 20,000 functional CDR3beta clonotypes. UMI extraction and consensus assembly used MIGEC 1.2.9, requiring at least three reads per UMI. In-frame CDR3beta repertoires were extracted with MiXCR 3.0.3. Diversity metrics were computed in VDJtools 1.2.1 after downsampling each sample to 42,000 randomly selected UMIs. Repertoire overlap metrics D, R and F2 were calculated in VDJtools for the top 3,000 clones of each sample pair. TCRdb reprocessed the reads and provides one entry for every CDR3 protein sequence; no DNA is given. TCRdb's processing, not the authors', yielded these V and J calls. The sample table gives about 5,500 distinct CDR3 sequences. The ten largest clones add up to about 19% of the sample.

This clonotype comes out as medium-sized (0.01 to 0.1%) from its frequency, since no count is listed. There is no known antigen for this receptor. What was sequenced was CD8+ T cells from PBMCs. The clonotype originates from a human donor in good health.

The CDR3 protein sequence reads: CSARAALAGGFTQYF. The V gene is TRBV20-1 and the J gene is TRBJ2-5; TCRdb reports TRBD2, a call that lacks DNA to check it against. From a lookup of the germline V gene (reference sequence), CDR1 and CDR2 are DFQATT and SNEGSKA. The CDR3 runs 15 amino acids, cysteine and phenylalanine included. No nucleotide data were recorded.